What follows is one TCR beta chain and its context. Measured with immunoSEQ multiplex PCR; TCRdb has only the in-frame clones, and not every one. This sample has tens of thousands of clones; 85% to 95% occur once, and the top ten carry approximately 0.35%. This entry belongs to a study of T cell changes during pregnancy in multiple sclerosis. The CDR3 sequence is 15 residues long. The V gene end was trimmed by 4 bases and the J gene end by 4 bases; junction bases not matched to a gene: 9. Germline-derived CDR1 and CDR2 are SGHRS and YFSETQ. The V and J genes are TRBV5-1 and TRBJ2-7; TRBD1 matches at 9 bases. This clonotype was sampled from a female donor in good health, enrolled as a control in a pregnancy study. Material: CD4+ T cells from peripheral blood mononuclear cells, obtained after pregnancy. The CDR3 loop is CASSLEQGASYEQYF. As DNA, the CDR3 is TGCGCCAGCAGCCTAGAACAGGGGGCGTCGTACGAGCAGTACTTC.